One and the same sample provided the 12 T cell receptor beta chains below, sequenced in a study of T cells in Graves' hyperthyroidism and ophthalmopathy. From RNA transcripts, TCR beta CDR3 regions were amplified. HTBI primers drove first-round RT-PCR of the TCR CDR3. TCRdb used MiXCR to reprocess the multiplex PCR reads, holding one entry per CDR3 protein. The sample yields approximately 330,000 distinct CDR3 sequences, 21% seen once. Sequenced sample: blood. The source is a woman aged 45-60 years with Graves' hyperthyroidism.

V usage is TRBV5-5 and J usage is TRBJ1-5; D remains ambiguous. Germline values: CDR1 SGHKS, CDR2 YYEKEE (reference sequence). CDR3 size: 15 residues. The V end was cut by 0 bases, the J end by 7 bases, with 14 bases between. The CDR3 coding sequence is TGTGCCAGCAGCTTGGGTCAGACCGAAATCCAGCCCCAGCATTTT. This codes for CASSLGQTEIQPQHF.

This clonotype appeared a few times. The junction does not match germline at one end; this may be a read error. This chain connects TRBV5-1 to TRBJ2-3; 7 positions agree with TRBD2. CDR1 is SGHRS and CDR2 is YFSETQ in the germline V gene. The CDR3 spans 14 residues. The CDR3 nucleotides read TGTGCCAGCCGTCGGGGGGAGGCATGGGATACGCAGTATTTT. This gives the protein CASRRGEAWDTQYF. The full variable domain, rest sourced from reference TRBV5-1 and TRBJ2-3, is KAGVTQTPRYLIKTRGQQVTLSCSPISGHRSVSWYQQTPGQGLQFLFEYFSETQRNKGNFPGRFSGRQFSNSRSEMNVSTLELGDSALYLCASRRGEAWDTQYFGPGTRLTVL.

Comment on this clonotype: Germline and junction disagree at one end, which may indicate a read error. CDR3 sequence (DNA): TGTGCCAGCAGCTGGACACCCATGAACGCTGAAGCTTTCTTT. Protein product: CASSWTPMNAEAFF. The V and J genes are TRBV5-8 and TRBJ1-1, with D tentatively TRBD1 (5 bases). The CDR3 is made up of 14 amino acids. Per germline, CDR1 SGHTS and CDR2 YDEGEE.

This clonotype appeared many times. The chain links TRBV3-1 to TRBJ2-7; TRBD1 is a possible D gene (6 bases). Germline CDR1 LGHDT, CDR2 YNNKEL (reference sequence). V lost 4 bases, J lost 0 bases, and 7 bases lay in between. This CDR3 comprises 13 residues. CDR3 sequence reads: CASSPQGSYEQYF. The CDR3, as DNA: TGTGCCAGCAGCCCACAGGGCTCCTACGAGCAGTACTTC.

This clonotype has ten or more counts. The rearrangement joins TRBV27 to TRBJ1-6, with a tentative D call TRBD1 (5 bases). Germline V gene data show CDR1 as MNHEY and CDR2 as SMNVEV (reference sequence). Trimming removed 0 bases from V and 13 bases from J, with 13 bases in between. The CDR3 is 14 amino acids. Written as DNA, the CDR3 is TGTGCCAGCAGTTTATCCCCCGGGGCTCGGCCCCTCCACTTT. Its translation is CASSLSPGARPLHF.

The CDR3 sequence is CSANRDSGQMGNEKLFF. The CDR3 coding sequence is TGCAGTGCGAACCGGGACAGCGGTCAAATGGGGAATGAAAAACTGTTTTTT. The chain recombines TRBV20-1 with TRBJ1-4; 7 bases map to TRBD1. The V segment lost 6 bases and the J segment 5 bases; nucleotides outside the gene matches: 18. This CDR3 has 17 amino acids. CDR1 is DFQATT, CDR2 SNEGSKA, per germline (reference sequence).

The CDR3 DNA sequence: TGTGCCAGCAGCCCCAGTTTTTACGAGCAGTACTTC. This translates into CASSPSFYEQYF. V usage is TRBV12-3 or TRBV12-4 and J usage is TRBJ2-7; D is uncertain. Between the trimmed V and J ends, which lost 6 bases and 4 bases, there was a span of 10 bases. The length of the CDR3 is 12 residues.

This clonotype has a count of ten or more. The V gene is TRBV5-1, the J gene TRBJ2-3; D remains unclear. V dropped 0 bases and J dropped 1 base, with 6 bases sitting between them. CDR3 size: 14 residues. Germline V gene lookup returns CDR1 SGHRS and CDR2 YFSETQ. CDR3 sequence: CASSLEGGTDTQYF. In DNA, the CDR3 is TGCGCCAGCAGCTTGGAGGGCGGCACAGATACGCAGTATTTT.

The chain is built from TRBV9 and TRBJ2-5; 8 nucleotides match TRBD1. Germline V gene sequence: CDR1 SGDLS, CDR2 YYNGEE. The CDR3 runs 14 residues. V shed 4 bases, J shed 4 bases, and the junction held 6 bases outside the gene matches. The CDR3 DNA follows: TGTGCCAGCAGCATAAGGACAGGGTCAGAGACCCAGTACTTC. This translates into CASSIRTGSETQYF.

This clonotype was recorded many times. The CDR3 spells CSARYGGRANEQFF. DNA for the CDR3: TGCAGTGCCCGATACGGGGGGCGGGCAAATGAGCAGTTCTTC. The rearrangement joins TRBV20-1 to TRBJ2-1; possibly TRBD2 for D (7 bases). V was pared by 6 bases and J by 7 bases, with 19 bases between. The germline CDR1 and CDR2 sequences are DFQATT and SNEGSKA (reference sequence). The CDR3 covers 14 residues.

In this sample, this clonotype turned up a few times. The chain carries TRBV6-1 and TRBJ1-4, with D possibly TRBD1 on 6 matching bases. The germline V and J ends were trimmed by 8 bases and 7 bases, with 20 bases remaining between them. This CDR3 contains 15 residues. CDR1 MNHNS and CDR2 SASEGT come from the germline V gene. In DNA form, the CDR3 reads TGTGCCAGCTCCTTGCCGGGGGCCGGTTTTGAAAAACTGTTTTTT. Its protein product is CASSLPGAGFEKLFF.

Details on this clonotype: Mismatch with germline at one junction end may stem from a read error. The chain carries TRBV28 and TRBJ2-1; D may be TRBD1 (6 bases). Per germline, CDR1 MDHEN and CDR2 SYDVKM. The CDR3 length is 13 residues. CDR3 amino acids: CASRRTVYNEQVF. CDR3 sequence (DNA): TGTGCCAGCAGAAGGACAGTGTACAATGAGCAGGTCTTC. Using reference TRBV28 and TRBJ2-1 for the parts outside the CDR3, the full variable domain is DVKVTQSSRYLVKRTGEKVFLECVQDMDHENMFWYRQDPGLGLRLIYFSYDVKMKEKGDIPEGYSVSREKKERFSLILESASTNQTSMYLCASRRTVYNEQVFGPGTRLTVL.